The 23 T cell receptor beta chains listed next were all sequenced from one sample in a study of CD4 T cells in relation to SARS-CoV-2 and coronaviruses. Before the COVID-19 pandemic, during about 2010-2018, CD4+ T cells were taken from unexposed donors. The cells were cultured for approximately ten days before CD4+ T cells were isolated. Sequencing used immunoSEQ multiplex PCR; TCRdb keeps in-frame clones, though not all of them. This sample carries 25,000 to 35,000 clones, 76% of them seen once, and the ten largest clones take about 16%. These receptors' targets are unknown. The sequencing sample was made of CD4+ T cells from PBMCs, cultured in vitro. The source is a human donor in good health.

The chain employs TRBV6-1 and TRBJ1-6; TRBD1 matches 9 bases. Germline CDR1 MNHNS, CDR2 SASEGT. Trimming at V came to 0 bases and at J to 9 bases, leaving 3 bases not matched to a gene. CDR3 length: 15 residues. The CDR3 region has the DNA TGTGCCAGCAGTGAAGCCGCGGGACAGGGTTCACCCCTCCACTTT. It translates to CASSEAAGQGSPLHF.

As DNA, the CDR3 is TGTGCCCTCGACACCTCTGGAAACACCATATATTTT. Translation gives CALDTSGNTIYF. The chain is built from TRBV7-9 and TRBJ1-3; no reliable D call. Germline lookup yields CDR1 SEHNR and CDR2 FQNEAQ (reference sequence). The CDR3 runs 12 residues. V lost 11 bases, J lost 0 bases, and 8 bases lay in between.

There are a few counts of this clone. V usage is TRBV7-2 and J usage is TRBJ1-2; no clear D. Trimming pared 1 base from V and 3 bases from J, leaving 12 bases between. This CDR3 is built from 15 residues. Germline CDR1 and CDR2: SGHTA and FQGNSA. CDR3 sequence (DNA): TGTGCCAGCAGCTTAGAGTTAGTTAGTGACTATGGCTACACCTTC. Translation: CASSLELVSDYGYTF.

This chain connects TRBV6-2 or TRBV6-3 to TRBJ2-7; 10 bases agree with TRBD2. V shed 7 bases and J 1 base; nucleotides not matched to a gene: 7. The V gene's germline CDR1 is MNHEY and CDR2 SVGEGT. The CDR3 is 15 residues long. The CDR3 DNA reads TGTGCCAGCACCCCATCTAGCGGGGGTTCCTACGAGCAGTACTTC. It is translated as CASTPSSGGSYEQYF.

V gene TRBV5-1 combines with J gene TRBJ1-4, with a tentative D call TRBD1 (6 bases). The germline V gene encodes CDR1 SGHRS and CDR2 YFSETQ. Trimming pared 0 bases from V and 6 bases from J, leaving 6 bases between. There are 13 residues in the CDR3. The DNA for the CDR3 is TGCGCCAGCAGCTTGGCAGGGGATGAAAAACTGTTTTTT. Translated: CASSLAGDEKLFF.

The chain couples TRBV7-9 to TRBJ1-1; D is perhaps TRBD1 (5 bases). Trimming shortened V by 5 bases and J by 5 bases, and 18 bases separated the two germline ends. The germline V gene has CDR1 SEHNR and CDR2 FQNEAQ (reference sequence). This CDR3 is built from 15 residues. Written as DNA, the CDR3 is TGTGCCAGCAGCCCGGGGGACGATATCATGACTGAAGCTTTCTTT. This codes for CASSPGDDIMTEAFF.

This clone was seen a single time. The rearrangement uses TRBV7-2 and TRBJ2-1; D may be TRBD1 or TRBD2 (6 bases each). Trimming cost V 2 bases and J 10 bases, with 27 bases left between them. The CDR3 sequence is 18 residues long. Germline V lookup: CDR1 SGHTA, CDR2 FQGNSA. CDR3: CASSLQEAGVGGNWEQFF. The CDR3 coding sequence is TGTGCCAGCAGCTTACAGGAGGCTGGCGTCGGGGGCAATTGGGAGCAGTTCTTC.

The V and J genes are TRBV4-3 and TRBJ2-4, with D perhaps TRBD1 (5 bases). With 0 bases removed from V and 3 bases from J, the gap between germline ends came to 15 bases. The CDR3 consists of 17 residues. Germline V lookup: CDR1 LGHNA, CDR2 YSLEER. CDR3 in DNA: TGCGCCAGCAGCCAAGATTACAGGCCGGGCAGCAAAAACATTCAGTACTTC. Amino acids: CASSQDYRPGSKNIQYF.

CDR3 in amino acids: CASSVPGSTPYEQYF. Here the CDR3 DNA reads TGTGCCAGCAGCGTACCGGGTTCTACCCCCTACGAGCAGTACTTC. The chain couples TRBV5-6 to TRBJ2-7; D is undetermined. This CDR3 spans 15 amino acids. Trimming left V 4 bases short and J 2 bases short, with 16 bases between. Germline V CDR1 and CDR2: SGHDT, YYEEEE.

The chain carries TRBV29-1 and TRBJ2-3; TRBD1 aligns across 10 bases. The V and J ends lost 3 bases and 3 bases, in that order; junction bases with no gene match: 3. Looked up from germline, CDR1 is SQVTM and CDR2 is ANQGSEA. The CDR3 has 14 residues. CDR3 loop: CSVDGQGVTDTQYF. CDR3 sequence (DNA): TGCAGCGTTGATGGACAGGGGGTTACAGATACGCAGTATTTT.

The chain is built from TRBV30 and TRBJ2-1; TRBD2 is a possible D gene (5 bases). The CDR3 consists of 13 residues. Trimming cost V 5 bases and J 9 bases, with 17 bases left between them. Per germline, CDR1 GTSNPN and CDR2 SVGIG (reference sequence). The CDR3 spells CAWRPRVATEQFF. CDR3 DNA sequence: TGTGCCTGGCGGCCGAGGGTAGCCACTGAGCAGTTCTTC. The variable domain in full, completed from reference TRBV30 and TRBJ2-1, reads SQTIHQWPATLVQPVGSPLSLECTVEGTSNPNLYWYRQAAGRGLQLLFYSVGIGQISSEVPQNLSASRPQDRQFILSSKKLLLSDSGFYLCAWRPRVATEQFFGPGTRLTVL.

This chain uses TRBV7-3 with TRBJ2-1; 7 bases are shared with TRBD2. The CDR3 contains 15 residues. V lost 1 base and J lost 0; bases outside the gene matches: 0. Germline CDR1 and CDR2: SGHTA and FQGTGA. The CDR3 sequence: CASSLSGGSYNEQFF. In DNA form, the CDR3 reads TGTGCCAGCAGCTTAAGCGGGGGCTCCTACAATGAGCAGTTCTTC.

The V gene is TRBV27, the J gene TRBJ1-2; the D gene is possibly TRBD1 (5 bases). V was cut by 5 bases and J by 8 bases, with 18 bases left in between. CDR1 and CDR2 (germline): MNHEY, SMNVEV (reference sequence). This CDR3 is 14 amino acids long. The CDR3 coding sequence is TGTGCCAGCAGTCCCAACAGGCTGGTTGGAGGCTACACCTTC. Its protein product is CASSPNRLVGGYTF.

CDR3 DNA sequence: TGTGCCAGCAGCTTCCGTTCCACCGGGGAGCTGTTTTTT. It is translated as CASSFRSTGELFF. The chain carries TRBV11-2 and TRBJ2-2; D unresolved. The CDR3 loop spans 13 amino acids. Trimming took off 3 bases at V and 4 bases at J, with 6 bases between the two ends. CDR1 and CDR2 from the germline V gene are SGHAT and FQNNGV.

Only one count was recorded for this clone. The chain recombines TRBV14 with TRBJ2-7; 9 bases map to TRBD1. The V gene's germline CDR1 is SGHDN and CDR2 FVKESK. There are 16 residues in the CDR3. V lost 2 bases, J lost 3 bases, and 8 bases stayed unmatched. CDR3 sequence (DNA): TGTGCCAGCAGCCAAAGGTCGGGACAGGGAGTCTACGAGCAGTACTTC. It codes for CASSQRSGQGVYEQYF.

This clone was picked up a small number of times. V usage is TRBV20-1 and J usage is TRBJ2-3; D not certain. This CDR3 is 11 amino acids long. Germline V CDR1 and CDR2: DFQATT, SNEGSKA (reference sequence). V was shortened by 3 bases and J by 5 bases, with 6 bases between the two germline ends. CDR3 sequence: CSASPEDTQYF. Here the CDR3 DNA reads TGCAGTGCTAGTCCCGAAGATACGCAGTATTTT.

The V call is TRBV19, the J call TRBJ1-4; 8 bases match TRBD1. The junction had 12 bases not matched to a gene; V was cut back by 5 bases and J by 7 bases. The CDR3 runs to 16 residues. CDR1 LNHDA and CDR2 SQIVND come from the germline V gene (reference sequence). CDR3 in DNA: TGTGCCAGTAGTCCCACGCAGGGGGCGCTTTTTGAAAAACTGTTTTTT. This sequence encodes CASSPTQGALFEKLFF. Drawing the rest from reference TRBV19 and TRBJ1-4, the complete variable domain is DGGITQSPKYLFRKEGQNVTLSCEQNLNHDAMYWYRQDPGQGLRLIYYSQIVNDFQKGDIAEGYSVSREKKESFPLTVTSAQKNPTAFYLCASSPTQGALFEKLFFGSGTQLSVL.

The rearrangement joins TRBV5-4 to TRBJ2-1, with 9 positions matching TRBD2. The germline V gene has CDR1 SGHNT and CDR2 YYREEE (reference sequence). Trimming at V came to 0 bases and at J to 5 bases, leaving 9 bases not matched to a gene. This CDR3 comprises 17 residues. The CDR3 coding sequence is TGTGCCAGCAGCTTGGATAGCGGGAGCCTGGGGCACAATGAGCAGTTCTTC. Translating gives CASSLDSGSLGHNEQFF.

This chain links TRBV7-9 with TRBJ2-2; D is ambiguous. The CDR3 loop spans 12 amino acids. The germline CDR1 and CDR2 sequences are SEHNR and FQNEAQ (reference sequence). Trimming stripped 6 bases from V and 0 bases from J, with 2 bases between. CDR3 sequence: CASSSNTGELFF. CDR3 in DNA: TGTGCCAGCAGTTCGAACACCGGGGAGCTGTTTTTT.

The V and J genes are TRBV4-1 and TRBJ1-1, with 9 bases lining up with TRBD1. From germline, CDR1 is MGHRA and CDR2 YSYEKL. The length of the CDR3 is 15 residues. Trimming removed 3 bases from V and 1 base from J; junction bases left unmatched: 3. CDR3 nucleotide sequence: TGCGCCAGCAGCCACCTGGGACAGGGGAACACTGAAGCTTTCTTT. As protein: CASSHLGQGNTEAFF.

CDR3 region: CASSLESRSDRAFF. For the CDR3, the DNA is TGTGCCAGCAGCTTGGAGTCGCGAAGTGATAGAGCTTTCTTT. V and J are TRBV5-4 and TRBJ1-1, with D unresolved. Trimming removed 0 bases from V and 10 bases from J, with 16 bases in between. Germline V CDR1 and CDR2: SGHNT, YYREEE (reference sequence). The CDR3 sequence is 14 residues long.

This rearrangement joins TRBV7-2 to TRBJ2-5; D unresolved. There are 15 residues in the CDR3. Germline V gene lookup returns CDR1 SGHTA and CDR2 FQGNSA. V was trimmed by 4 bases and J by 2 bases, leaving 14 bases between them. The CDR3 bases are TGTGCCAGCAGCTCCAGACCGAGCCGACAAGAGACCCAGTACTTC. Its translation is CASSSRPSRQETQYF.

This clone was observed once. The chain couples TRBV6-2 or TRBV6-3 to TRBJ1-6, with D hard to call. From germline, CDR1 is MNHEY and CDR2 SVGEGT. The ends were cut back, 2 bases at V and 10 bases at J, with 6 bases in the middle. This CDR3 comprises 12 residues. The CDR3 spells CASSYLRSPLHF. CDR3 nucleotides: TGTGCCAGCAGTTACCTACGGTCACCCCTCCACTTT.